Below are 6 T cell receptor beta chains sequenced from a single sample in a study of cytomegalovirus exposure and HLA in healthy donors (dated by TCRdb to 2016 to 2017). The library was prepared using the immunoSEQ multiplex PCR assay. This immuneACCESS table, as held by TCRdb, lists in-frame sequences with V and J called but not all clones. Of the missing ones, under half trace to an unresolved V gene in checked studies; the others have no known cause. The sample records 300,000 to 350,000 clones, nearly 90% of which are singletons. The ten largest account for approximately 0.96% of the sample. Sequenced sample: PBMCs. The receptors derive from a man between 25 and 39 years old in good health and CMV-seronegative.

The gene calls are TRBV2 and TRBJ2-5; a possible D gene is TRBD2 (5 bases). Trimming shortened V by 8 bases and J by 3 bases, and 13 bases separated the two germline ends. CDR1 and CDR2 from the germline V gene are SNHLY and FYNNEI. The CDR3 sequence is 13 residues long. CDR3 in DNA: TGTGCCAGCCTTTGGTCCGGGGAAGAGACCCAGTACTTC. The encoded protein is CASLWSGEETQYF.

The V gene is TRBV5-1, the J gene TRBJ1-2; 7 nucleotides agree with TRBD1. The CDR3 length is 15 residues. Germline lookup yields CDR1 SGHRS and CDR2 YFSETQ. J gave up 5 bases and V 3 bases, and 10 bases lay outside the gene matches. The CDR3 sequence is CASSSSDRLSYGYTF. In DNA, the CDR3 is TGCGCCAGCAGCTCATCGGACAGGCTCTCATATGGCTACACCTTC. The entire variable domain, with the rest obtained from reference TRBV5-1 and TRBJ1-2, is as follows: KAGVTQTPRYLIKTRGQQVTLSCSPISGHRSVSWYQQTPGQGLQFLFEYFSETQRNKGNFPGRFSGRQFSNSRSEMNVSTLELGDSALYLCASSSSDRLSYGYTFGSGTRLTVV.

The V and J genes are TRBV4-1 and TRBJ2-7; D may be TRBD2 (7 bases). The ends were cut back, 4 bases at V and 6 bases at J, with 22 bases in the middle. Germline assignment: CDR1 MGHRA and CDR2 YSYEKL. This CDR3 region has 16 residues. The CDR3 coding sequence is TGCGCCAGCAGCCGCCGCCCGTGGGGGGGCACCTCCGAGCAGTACTTC. Encoded protein: CASSRRPWGGTSEQYF.

The chain joins TRBV5-4 to TRBJ1-1, with 8 positions matching TRBD1. This CDR3 spans 14 amino acids. Trimming took 4 bases from V and 1 from J; bases not matched to a gene: 3. CDR1 is SGHNT and CDR2 is YYREEE in the germline V gene (reference sequence). For the CDR3, the DNA is TGTGCCAGCAGCGTGACAGGGGCGAACACTGAAGCTTTCTTT. Protein: CASSVTGANTEAFF.

The chain couples TRBV19 to TRBJ2-5, with 9 bases aligning to TRBD2. Germline V gives CDR1 LNHDA, CDR2 SQIVND (reference sequence). V trimming: 5 bases; J trimming: 2 bases; junction bases outside the gene matches: 12. This CDR3 is built from 17 residues. The CDR3 nucleotides are TGTGCCAGTAGTCATTCGCGGGGGGGCAGAGGACAAGAGACCCAGTACTTC. This codes for CASSHSRGGRGQETQYF.

V usage is TRBV5-6 and J usage is TRBJ2-5; the match to TRBD2 covers 8 bases. Germline V gene data show CDR1 as SGHDT and CDR2 as YYEEEE. The ends lost 7 bases at V and 4 bases at J; junction bases unmatched: 9. The CDR3 loop spans 14 amino acids. The CDR3 here is CASATAGVGETQYF. CDR3 nucleotide sequence: TGTGCCAGCGCCACAGCGGGGGTCGGAGAGACCCAGTACTTC. The full variable domain, rest sourced from reference TRBV5-6 and TRBJ2-5, is DAGVTQSPTHLIKTRGQQVTLRCSPKSGHDTVSWYQQALGQGPQFIFQYYEEEERQRGNFPDRFSGHQFPNYSSELNVNALLLGDSALYLCASATAGVGETQYFGPGTRLLVL.